Following are 5 T cell receptor beta chains from one sample sequenced in a study of OX40 agonist ivuxolimab in advanced cancers. Assay: immunoSEQ multiplex PCR; the TCRdb copy retains only in-frame clones and omits some. The sample holds approximately 54,000 clones, around 93% seen once. The sequencing used CD4+ or CD8+ T cells sorted from blood, collected in a trial of the OX40 agonist ivuxolimab. The receptors come from an adult with an advanced solid tumor such as melanoma, head and neck, liver or kidney cancer.

This clone occurred a few times. V gene TRBV4-2 combines with J gene TRBJ2-7; the D is unclear. The V end lost 0 bases, the J end lost 0 bases, and 3 bases lay between the germline ends. The germline V gene has CDR1 LGHNA and CDR2 YNFKEQ. The CDR3 sequence is 13 residues long. The CDR3 DNA follows: TGTGCCAGCAGCCAAGATACCTCCTACGAGCAGTACTTC. Translated, it gives CASSQDTSYEQYF.

The genes are TRBV27 and TRBJ2-7; D assignment may be TRBD1 or TRBD2 (5 bases each). The CDR3 consists of 14 residues. CDR1 is MNHEY, CDR2 SMNVEV, per germline (reference sequence). The V gene lost 5 bases and the J gene lost 2 bases, with 13 bases spanning the gap. CDR3 DNA sequence: TGTGCCAGCAGTGTTACCGGGACCCCCTACGAGCAGTACTTC. Its protein is CASSVTGTPYEQYF.

This clone has just one count. The rearrangement links TRBV6-5 to TRBJ1-1; D is ambiguous. The CDR3 has 16 amino acids. V shed 0 bases and J shed 1 base, with 12 bases lying between them. Germline values: CDR1 MNHEY, CDR2 SVGAGI. CDR3 nucleotide sequence: TGTGCCAGCAGTTACTCCACTGGAGCGAGGAACACTGAAGCTTTCTTT. Its translation: CASSYSTGARNTEAFF.

V usage is TRBV19 and J usage is TRBJ1-4; 7 nucleotides line up with TRBD1. With V trimmed by 6 bases and J by 3 bases, 4 bases remained unmatched. Germline lookup yields CDR1 LNHDA and CDR2 SQIVND (reference sequence). The CDR3 sequence is 14 residues long. CDR3 in amino acids: CASRTGQANEKLFF. As DNA, the CDR3 is TGTGCCAGTAGGACAGGGCAGGCTAATGAAAAACTGTTTTTT.

The chain has TRBV5-1 and TRBJ1-2; 7 bases are shared with TRBD1. After removal of 5 bases from V and 3 bases from J, the junction contained 7 bases not matched to a gene. Germline V gene lookup returns CDR1 SGHRS and CDR2 YFSETQ. The CDR3 sequence is 14 residues long. In DNA form, the CDR3 reads TGCGCCAGCAGGGCGACAGGGAAGGACTATGGCTACACCTTC. This translates into CASRATGKDYGYTF.